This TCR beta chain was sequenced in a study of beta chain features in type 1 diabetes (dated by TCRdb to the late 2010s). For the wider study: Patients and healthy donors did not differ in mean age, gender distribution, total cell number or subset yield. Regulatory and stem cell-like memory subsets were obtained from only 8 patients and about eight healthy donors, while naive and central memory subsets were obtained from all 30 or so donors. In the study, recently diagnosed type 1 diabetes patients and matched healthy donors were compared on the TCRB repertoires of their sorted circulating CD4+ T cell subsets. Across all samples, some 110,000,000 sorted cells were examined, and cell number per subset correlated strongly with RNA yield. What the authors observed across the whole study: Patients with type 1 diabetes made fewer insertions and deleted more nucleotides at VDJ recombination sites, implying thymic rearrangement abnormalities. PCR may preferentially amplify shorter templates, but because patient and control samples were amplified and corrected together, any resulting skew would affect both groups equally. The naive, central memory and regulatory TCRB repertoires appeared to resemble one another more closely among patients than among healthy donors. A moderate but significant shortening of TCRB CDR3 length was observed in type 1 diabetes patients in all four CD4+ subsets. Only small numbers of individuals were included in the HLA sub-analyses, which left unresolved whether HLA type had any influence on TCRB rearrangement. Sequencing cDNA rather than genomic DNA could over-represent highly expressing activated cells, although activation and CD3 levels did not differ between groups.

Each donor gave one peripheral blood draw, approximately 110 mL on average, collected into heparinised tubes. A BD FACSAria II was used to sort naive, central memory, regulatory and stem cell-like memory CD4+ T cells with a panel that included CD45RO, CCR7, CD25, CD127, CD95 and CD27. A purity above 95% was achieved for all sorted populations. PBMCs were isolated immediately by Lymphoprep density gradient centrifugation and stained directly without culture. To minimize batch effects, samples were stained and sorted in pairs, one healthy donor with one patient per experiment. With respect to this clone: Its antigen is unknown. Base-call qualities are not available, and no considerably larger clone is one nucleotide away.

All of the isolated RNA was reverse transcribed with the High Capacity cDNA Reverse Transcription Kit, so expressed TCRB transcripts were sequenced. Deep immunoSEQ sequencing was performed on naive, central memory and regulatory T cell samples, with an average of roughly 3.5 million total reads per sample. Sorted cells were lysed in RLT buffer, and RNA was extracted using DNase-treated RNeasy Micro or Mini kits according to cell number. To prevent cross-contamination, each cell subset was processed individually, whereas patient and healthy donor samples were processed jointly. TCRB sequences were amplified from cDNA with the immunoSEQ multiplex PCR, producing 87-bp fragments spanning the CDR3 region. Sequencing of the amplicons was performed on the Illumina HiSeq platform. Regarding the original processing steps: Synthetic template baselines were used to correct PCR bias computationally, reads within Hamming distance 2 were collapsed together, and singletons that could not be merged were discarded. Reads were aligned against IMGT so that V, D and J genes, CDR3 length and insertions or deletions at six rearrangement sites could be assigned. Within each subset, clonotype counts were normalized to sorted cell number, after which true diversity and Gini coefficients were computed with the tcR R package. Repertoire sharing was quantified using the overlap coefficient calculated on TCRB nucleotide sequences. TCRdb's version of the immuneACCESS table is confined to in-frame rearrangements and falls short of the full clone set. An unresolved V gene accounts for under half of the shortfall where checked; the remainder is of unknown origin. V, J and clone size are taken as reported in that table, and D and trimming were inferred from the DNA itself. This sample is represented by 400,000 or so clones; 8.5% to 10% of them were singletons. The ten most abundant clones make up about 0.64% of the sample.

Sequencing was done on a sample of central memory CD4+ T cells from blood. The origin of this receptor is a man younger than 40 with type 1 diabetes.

The CDR3 protein is CASSPGPGSGANVLTF. Read as DNA, the sequence is TGTGCCAGCAGCCCCGGGCCAGGGTCCGGGGCCAACGTCCTGACTTTC. The chain couples TRBV9 to TRBJ2-6; 5 matching bases give a weak D call of TRBD1. Spanning cysteine to phenylalanine, the CDR3 consists of 16 amino acids. Only the CDR3 DNA stays, 48 bases, in frame from base 1. Deletion took 4 bases off V and 4 bases off J, with a span of 15 bases between the germline ends. Sequences SGDLS (CDR1) and YYNGEE (CDR2) are obtained from the germline V gene.